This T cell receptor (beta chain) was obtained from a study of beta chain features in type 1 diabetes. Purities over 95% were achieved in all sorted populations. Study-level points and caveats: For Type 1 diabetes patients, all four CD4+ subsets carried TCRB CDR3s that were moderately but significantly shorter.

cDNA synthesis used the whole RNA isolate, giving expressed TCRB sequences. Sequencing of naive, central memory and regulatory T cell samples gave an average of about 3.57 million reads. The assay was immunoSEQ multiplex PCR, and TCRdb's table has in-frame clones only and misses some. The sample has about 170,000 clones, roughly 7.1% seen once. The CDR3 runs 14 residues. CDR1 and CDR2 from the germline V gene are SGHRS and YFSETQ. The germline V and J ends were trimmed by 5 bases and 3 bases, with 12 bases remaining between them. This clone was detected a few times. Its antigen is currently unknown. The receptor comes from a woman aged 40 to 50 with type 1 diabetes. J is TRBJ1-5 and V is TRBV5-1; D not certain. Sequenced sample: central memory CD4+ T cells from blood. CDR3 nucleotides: TGCGCCAGCAGATCAGACGGGGACAATCAGCCCCAGCATTTT. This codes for CASRSDGDNQPQHF.